This TCR beta chain stems from a study of blood T cell repertoires in COVID-19. CDR1 is SEHNR and CDR2 is FQNEAQ in the germline V gene (reference sequence). V was clipped by 5 bases and J by 4 bases; unmatched bases: 5. The CDR3 has 15 amino acids. Measured with immunoSEQ multiplex PCR; TCRdb has only the in-frame clones, and not every one. Here the sample spans around 46,000 clones, 80% to 90% being singletons. This TCR was sampled from a man aged 50 to 60 with acute or convalescent COVID-19. The rearrangement links TRBV7-9 to TRBJ2-2; TRBD2 matches 9 bases. Sequencing was carried out using peripheral blood. The CDR3 loop is CASSPGLASTGELFF. CDR3 sequence (DNA): TGTGCCAGCAGCCCCGGACTAGCGAGCACCGGGGAGCTGTTTTTT.